The TCR beta chain described here comes from a study of Ad26.COV2.S vaccination and SARS-CoV-2 variants. Clones were read by immunoSEQ multiplex PCR, and TCRdb kept only the in-frame ones, dropping some. This table holds about 480,000 clones, roughly 87% found once. This sample's treatment: 15 to 20 received Ad26.COV2.S at low or high dose, single or two shots; roughly five received placebo; per-sample allocation not given. Sampling occurred on day 63 after the first vaccine or placebo injection. Germline V gene sequence: CDR1 SNHLY, CDR2 FYNNEI. The V gene end was trimmed by 7 bases and the J gene end by 4 bases; junction bases not matched to a gene: 8. The CDR3 length is 16 residues.

The genes are TRBV2 and TRBJ1-6; 9 bases are a match to TRBD1. Sequenced material: peripheral blood, taken in a trial of Ad26.COV2.S vaccine versus placebo. This receptor was identified in a person aged 18-65 years who received the Ad26.COV2.S COVID-19 vaccine or a placebo. The CDR3 sequence: CASNLIGQGYNSPLHF. CDR3 coding DNA: TGTGCCAGCAACCTAATCGGACAGGGGTATAATTCACCCCTCCACTTT.